A single sample is the source of the 25 T cell receptor beta chains below, sequenced in a study of blood T cells in healthy people across ages. The use of a sample-barcoded 5' primer and a J-beta primer mix characterized a second PCR of 7 to 11 cycles. TCRdb reprocessed the 5' RACE reads via MiXCR and lists one record per CDR3 protein. The sample carries approximately 1.5 million distinct CDR3 sequences, about 35% recorded once. Sequencing was carried out using blood. Source of these receptors: a woman in her thirties in good health.

The chain couples TRBV7-9 to TRBJ2-5; D unclear. This CDR3 has 15 amino acids. The ends were cut back, 5 bases at V and 1 base at J, with 14 bases in the middle. CDR1 and CDR2 from the germline V gene are SEHNR and FQNEAQ (reference sequence). In DNA form, the CDR3 reads TGTGCCAGCAGCGCGTCGACAATCCTCCAAGAGACCCAGTACTTC. It is translated as CASSASTILQETQYF.

V gene TRBV5-1 combines with J gene TRBJ2-1; a possible D gene is TRBD2 (5 bases). The CDR3 totals 19 residues. CDR1 is SGHRS and CDR2 is YFSETQ in the germline V gene. V lost 0 bases and J lost 0, with 19 bases in between. DNA for the CDR3: TGCGCCAGCAGCTTGGCGCCGACCCGGACTGTCAGCTCCTACAATGAGCAGTTCTTC. Translation gives CASSLAPTRTVSSYNEQFF.

This clonotype has a handful of counts. The rearrangement uses TRBV5-6 and TRBJ1-1, with D possibly TRBD1 on 5 matching bases. Per germline, CDR1 SGHDT and CDR2 YYEEEE. Trimming took 4 bases from V and 1 from J, leaving 14 bases between them. CDR3 size: 15 residues. The CDR3 region is CASSPGEIPNTEAFF. In DNA form, the CDR3 reads TGTGCCAGCAGCCCGGGGGAGATACCGAACACTGAAGCTTTCTTT. Based on the CDR3 plus reference TRBV5-6 and TRBJ1-1, the full variable domain is DAGVTQSPTHLIKTRGQQVTLRCSPKSGHDTVSWYQQALGQGPQFIFQYYEEEERQRGNFPDRFSGHQFPNYSSELNVNALLLGDSALYLCASSPGEIPNTEAFFGQGTRLTVV.

V is TRBV29-1 and J is TRBJ2-3; TRBD1 is a possible D gene (6 bases). The CDR3 runs to 12 residues. The germline V gene encodes CDR1 SQVTM and CDR2 ANQGSEA. Trimming left V 7 bases short and J 2 bases short, with 10 bases between. CDR3 region: CSGRDNTDTQYF. The CDR3, as DNA: TGCAGCGGACGGGACAACACAGATACGCAGTATTTT.

The gene calls are TRBV7-9 and TRBJ1-4; possibly TRBD1 for D (6 bases). The CDR3 is 16 residues long. CDR1 and CDR2 (germline): SEHNR, FQNEAQ (reference sequence). V gave up 2 bases and J gave up 7 bases, with 17 bases separating them. CDR3 in amino acids: CASSLRGQGIGEKLFF. Written as DNA, the CDR3 is TGTGCCAGCAGCTTAAGAGGGCAGGGGATCGGTGAAAAACTGTTTTTT. Drawing the rest from reference TRBV7-9 and TRBJ1-4, the complete variable domain is DTGVSQNPRHKITKRGQNVTFRCDPISEHNRLYWYRQTLGQGPEFLTYFQNEAQLEKSRLLSDRFSAERPKGSFSTLEIQRTEQGDSAMYLCASSLRGQGIGEKLFFGSGTQLSVL.

CDR3 DNA sequence: TGTGCCAGCAGTTCCCCGGTTAGGGGTCTCAATGAGCAGTTCTTC. This gives the protein CASSSPVRGLNEQFF. The V gene is TRBV12-3 or TRBV12-4, the J gene TRBJ2-1, with D possibly being TRBD1 (5 bases). The CDR3 length is 15 residues. V lost 4 bases and J 6 bases, leaving 16 bases between the germline ends.

In its sample, this clonotype was seen a few times. This CDR3 is CASSELENSKETQYF. In nucleotides, the CDR3 is TGTGCCAGCAGTGAATTAGAGAATTCAAAGGAGACCCAGTACTTC. The rearrangement links TRBV25-1 to TRBJ2-5; no reliable D call. The germline V gene encodes CDR1 MGHDK and CDR2 SYGVNS. The CDR3 is 15 amino acids. The V end lost 1 base, the J end lost 5 bases, and 14 bases lay between the germline ends. The full variable domain, rest sourced from reference TRBV25-1 and TRBJ2-5, is EADIYQTPRYLVIGTGKKITLECSQTMGHDKMYWYQQDPGMELHLIHYSYGVNSTEKGDLSSESTVSRIRTEHFPLTLESARPSHTSQYLCASSELENSKETQYFGPGTRLLVL.

This clonotype has more than one count but fewer than ten. The chain carries TRBV20-1 and TRBJ2-3; 9 positions match TRBD2. CDR3 size: 18 residues. Per the germline V gene, CDR1 is DFQATT and CDR2 is SNEGSKA (reference sequence). The junction had 15 bases not matched to a gene; V was cut back by 5 bases and J by 0 bases. The CDR3 DNA reads TGCAGTGCTGGGGGAGCGGGGGGACCTAAAATAAGCACAGATACGCAGTATTTT. Its translation is CSAGGAGGPKISTDTQYF.

This chain connects TRBV27 to TRBJ2-7; possibly TRBD1 or TRBD2 for D (6 bases each). This CDR3 contains 14 residues. Trimming pared 7 bases from V and 2 bases from J, leaving 15 bases between. The germline CDR1 and CDR2 sequences are MNHEY and SMNVEV (reference sequence). The CDR3 DNA reads as TGTGCCAGCACCCCTCTGGGGGGCGCCTACGAGCAGTACTTC. The encoded protein is CASTPLGGAYEQYF.

The chain carries TRBV7-9 and TRBJ1-2, with D hard to call. The CDR3 runs 13 residues. V was trimmed by 9 bases and J by 6 bases, leaving 17 bases between them. CDR1 is SEHNR and CDR2 is FQNEAQ in the germline V gene (reference sequence). In nucleotides, the CDR3 is TGTGCCAGTCTCGGGTCCGGGGTTAATGGCTACACCTTC. This sequence encodes CASLGSGVNGYTF.

This clonotype turned up a few times. The gene calls are TRBV6-1 and TRBJ2-2; D perhaps matches TRBD2 (5 bases). This CDR3 has 14 amino acids. Per germline, CDR1 MNHNS and CDR2 SASEGT. Trimming left V 3 bases short and J 3 bases short, with 8 bases between. DNA of the CDR3: TGTGCCAGCAGTGAGCGGAGGTACACCGGGGAGCTGTTTTTT. This sequence encodes CASSERRYTGELFF.

This clonotype was detected only a few times. V usage is TRBV4-2 and J usage is TRBJ2-5; 14 nucleotides match TRBD2. Germline CDR1 LGHNA, CDR2 YNFKEQ. Trimming took 4 bases from V and 3 from J; bases not matched to a gene: 4. The CDR3 consists of 16 residues. The CDR3 here is CASSRLAGGEEETQYF. The CDR3 DNA reads as TGTGCCAGCAGCCGACTAGCGGGGGGGGAAGAAGAGACCCAGTACTTC.

The genes are TRBV7-6 and TRBJ2-6; D remains ambiguous. V lost 2 bases and J 0 bases, leaving 11 bases between the germline ends. The CDR3 extends over 17 amino acids. Germline V lookup: CDR1 SGHVS, CDR2 FNYEAQ. In nucleotides, the CDR3 is TGTGCCAGCAGCTTAACCAGGCCTCCCTCTGGGGCCAACGTCCTGACTTTC. Its protein is CASSLTRPPSGANVLTF.

This clonotype showed up just a few times. This rearrangement joins TRBV7-2 to TRBJ1-6, with D unresolved. Trimming removed 1 base from V and 9 bases from J, with 16 bases in between. This CDR3 has 16 amino acids. CDR1 is SGHTA, CDR2 FQGNSA, per germline. DNA of the CDR3: TGTGCCAGCAGCTTAGTTATGGGAGAAGTTGGTTCACCCCTCCACTTT. Translation: CASSLVMGEVGSPLHF.

At least ten counts were recorded for this clonotype. V is TRBV6-5 and J is TRBJ2-7; 12 bases fit TRBD1. The length of the CDR3 is 14 residues. CDR1 is MNHEY, CDR2 SVGAGI, per germline. V trimming: 3 bases; J trimming: 6 bases; junction bases outside the gene matches: 3. Written as DNA, the CDR3 is TGTGCCAGCAGTTATGGGACAGGGGGCTCCGAGCAGTACTTC. Residues: CASSYGTGGSEQYF.

The chain recombines TRBV7-9 with TRBJ1-1, with 7 nucleotides matching TRBD1. Germline values: CDR1 SEHNR, CDR2 FQNEAQ (reference sequence). V shed 3 bases, J shed 7 bases, and the junction held 5 bases outside the gene matches. This CDR3 has 13 amino acids. The CDR3 bases are TGTGCCAGCAGCTTGTCCTGGGACAGTGAAGCTTTCTTT. Translated, it gives CASSLSWDSEAFF.

This rearrangement joins TRBV7-3 to TRBJ2-2; TRBD1 aligns across 7 bases. The trim removed 1 base at V and 0 bases at J, leaving 5 bases unmatched. CDR3 length equals 17 residues. From germline, CDR1 is SGHTA and CDR2 FQGTGA. Here the CDR3 reads CASSLKGAGSNTGELFF. DNA for the CDR3: TGTGCCAGCAGCTTAAAGGGGGCGGGTTCGAACACCGGGGAGCTGTTTTTT.

Of note for this clonotype: At one of its ends the junction is not consistent with the germline gene, which may arise from a read error. CDR3 DNA: TGTGCCGCCAGTGATTTGAAGGAATGGATCCTCACAGAAGATACCCACGAGCAGTACTTC. Its protein is CAASDLKEWILTEDTHEQYF. The chain employs TRBV24-1 and TRBJ2-5; no clear D. TRBJ2-7 matches the DNA end more closely, so the J call is doubtful. CDR1 is KGHDR and CDR2 is SFDVKD in the germline V gene. There are 20 residues in the CDR3.

This clonotype was picked up a small number of times. This CDR3 reads CASSQVDGSTRQYF. CDR3 nucleotides: TGCGCCAGCAGCCAAGTCGACGGATCTACGAGGCAGTACTTC. J is TRBJ2-7 and V is TRBV4-1; D unresolved. Trimming took 1 base from V and 9 from J, leaving 16 bases between them. The CDR3 covers 14 residues. The germline V gene encodes CDR1 MGHRA and CDR2 YSYEKL.

V usage is TRBV29-1 and J usage is TRBJ2-2; D unclear. CDR1 and CDR2 (germline): SQVTM, ANQGSEA. The CDR3 contains 12 residues. V shed 4 bases and J shed 7 bases, with 10 bases lying between them. CDR3 amino acids: CSVGIWSGELFF. The CDR3 nucleotides are TGCAGCGTTGGAATATGGAGCGGGGAGCTGTTTTTT.

This clonotype turned up a few times. The chain is built from TRBV10-3 and TRBJ2-1; TRBD2 matches 7 bases. This CDR3 comprises 14 residues. The germline V gene has CDR1 ENHRY and CDR2 SYGVKD. The V and J ends lost 4 bases and 6 bases, in that order; junction bases with no gene match: 6. The CDR3 bases are TGTGCCATCAGTGTGGGAGGGTGGGGCAATGAGCAGTTCTTC. Protein sequence: CAISVGGWGNEQFF.

This sequence joins TRBV30 and TRBJ2-6; TRBD1 or TRBD2 may be the D gene (6 bases each). The CDR3 covers 18 residues. The V gene lost 1 base and the J gene lost 2 bases, with 18 bases spanning the gap. Germline V gene data show CDR1 as GTSNPN and CDR2 as SVGIG (reference sequence). The CDR3 nucleotides read TGTGCCTGGAGTGAGGGGGGCCGTAAGGACACTGGGGCCAACGTCCTGACTTTC. This sequence encodes CAWSEGGRKDTGANVLTF.

This clonotype has more than one count but fewer than ten. The DNA of the CDR3 is TGTGCCACCAGCAGAGACCCCACAGGCTTCTACAATGAGCAGTTCTTC. It specifies CATSRDPTGFYNEQFF. The gene calls are TRBV15 and TRBJ2-1, with D perhaps TRBD1 (5 bases). There are 16 residues in the CDR3. Germline CDR1 LNHNV, CDR2 YYDKDF (reference sequence). Trimming shortened V by 0 bases and J by 3 bases, and 12 bases separated the two germline ends.

This clonotype was detected once. One junction end does not reproduce the germline sequence, and a read error may be involved. CDR3 in DNA: TGTGTCAGCAGCTTAGATTGGACTAGCGGGAGTGCCGGGGAGCTGTTTTTT. This gives the protein CVSSLDWTSGSAGELFF. This chain connects TRBV11-2 to TRBJ2-2; 13 nucleotides match TRBD2. The CDR3 has 17 amino acids. Germline CDR1 and CDR2: SGHAT and FQNNGV.

V and J are TRBV7-9 and TRBJ1-4; no clear D gene. The germline V gene encodes CDR1 SEHNR and CDR2 FQNEAQ (reference sequence). The CDR3 runs 15 residues. V lost 1 base, J lost 8 bases, and 14 bases lay in between. The DNA of the CDR3 is TGTGCCAGCAGCTTAGATTTTGGGATAGGCGAAAAACTGTTTTTT. Encoded protein: CASSLDFGIGEKLFF.